One sample yielded the 25 T cell receptor beta chains listed below, sequenced in a study of T cells in Graves' hyperthyroidism and ophthalmopathy (dated by TCRdb to 2018 to 2020). Library preparation was by multiplex PCR. The reads were generated on an Illumina HiSeq 2000. The TCR beta CDR3 regions were amplified from the RNA transcripts. The first round of RT-PCR for the TCR CDR3 was performed with the HTBI primer set and the Qiagen OneStep RT-PCR kit. The raw public reads went through TCRdb reprocessing: fastp at Q25, MiXCR clone calling, in-frame beta chains kept. For every CDR3 protein sequence, its rows merge into one entry that carries the most common genes and DNA. This sample gives a few hundred thousand distinct CDR3 sequences in total; 20% to 25% of them show up just once. About half of the sample is in the top ten clones. Sequencing was performed on blood. The receptors were sampled from a woman in her sixties or seventies with Graves' ophthalmopathy.

The table lists this clonotype with many counts. The chain links TRBV6-2 or TRBV6-3 to TRBJ2-5; TRBD2 matches at 7 bases. CDR1 is MNHEY and CDR2 is SVGEGT in the germline V gene. The CDR3 runs to 14 residues. V lost 5 bases to trimming and J lost 6 bases; unmatched junction nucleotides: 9. The CDR3 region is CASSQSGAGKTQYF. The CDR3, as DNA: TGTGCCAGCAGTCAGAGCGGAGCGGGGAAGACCCAGTACTTC.

This clonotype was observed at least ten times. This chain uses TRBV12-3 or TRBV12-4 with TRBJ2-1, with 12 bases fitting TRBD2. This CDR3 has 15 residues. V was pared by 3 bases and J by 10 bases, with 7 bases of the junction left unmatched. The CDR3 DNA is TGTGCCAGCAGTTTTACTAGCGGGAGGATTGGAGAGCAGTTCTTC. Protein product: CASSFTSGRIGEQFF.

The V call is TRBV10-3, the J call TRBJ2-3; D might be TRBD2 (6 bases). V was cut by 2 bases and J by 1 base, with 13 bases left in between. CDR1 and CDR2 from the germline V gene are ENHRY and SYGVKD. This CDR3 spans 16 amino acids. In DNA form, the CDR3 reads TGTGCCATCAGTGAGGGGGCTAGCGCCGGCACAGATACGCAGTATTTT. Residues: CAISEGASAGTDTQYF.

This chain joins TRBV19 and TRBJ1-5; TRBD1 matches 9 bases. CDR1 and CDR2 from the germline V gene are LNHDA and SQIVND (reference sequence). V dropped 4 bases and J dropped 6; count of bases not matched to a gene: 4. CDR3 length: 14 amino acids. Here the CDR3 DNA reads TGTGCCAGTAGTACGACAGGGGGATTTCAGCCCCAGCATTTT. This translates into CASSTTGGFQPQHF. The whole variable domain, remainder taken from reference TRBV19 and TRBJ1-5, is DGGITQSPKYLFRKEGQNVTLSCEQNLNHDAMYWYRQDPGQGLRLIYYSQIVNDFQKGDIAEGYSVSREKKESFPLTVTSAQKNPTAFYLCASSTTGGFQPQHFGDGTRLSIL.

This clonotype was observed at least ten times. The V and J genes are TRBV2 and TRBJ1-2; no definite D call. The CDR3 length is 13 residues. Germline assignment: CDR1 SNHLY and CDR2 FYNNEI. Trimming cost V 7 bases and J 6 bases, with 15 bases left between them. CDR3: CASTTTEFNGYTF. DNA for the CDR3: TGTGCCAGCACCACAACAGAGTTCAATGGCTACACCTTC.

This chain uses TRBV28 with TRBJ2-3; no clear D. Germline V gene data show CDR1 as MDHEN and CDR2 as SYDVKM. CDR3 length equals 16 residues. V was trimmed by 6 bases and J by 0 bases, leaving 16 bases between them. DNA of the CDR3: TGTGCCAGCAGCCAAAAACTTGCCTCTAGCACAGATACGCAGTATTTT. Protein product: CASSQKLASSTDTQYF.

This chain connects TRBV7-9 to TRBJ2-7, with 11 nucleotides matching TRBD2. V shed 6 bases and J 1 base; nucleotides not matched to a gene: 8. The CDR3 has 16 residues. Germline lookup yields CDR1 SEHNR and CDR2 FQNEAQ (reference sequence). The CDR3 spells CASRNSGTSGSYEQYF. CDR3 nucleotide sequence: TGTGCCAGCAGGAATTCCGGGACTAGCGGTTCCTACGAGCAGTACTTC.

The chain has TRBV2 and TRBJ2-2; unclear D gene. The CDR3 spans 13 residues. V lost 5 bases and J 1 base, leaving 5 bases between the germline ends. Germline V gene data show CDR1 as SNHLY and CDR2 as FYNNEI. The CDR3 DNA reads TGTGCCAGCAGTTGGGAGAACACCGGGGAGCTGTTTTTT. Translating gives CASSWENTGELFF.

At least ten counts were recorded for this clonotype. The V and J genes are TRBV6-1 and TRBJ2-7; possible D gene TRBD1, 6 bases. Per germline, CDR1 MNHNS and CDR2 SASEGT. V lost 4 bases to trimming and J lost 5 bases, with 18 bases between them. The CDR3 runs to 15 residues. CDR3 in amino acids: CASSGSGQRWDEQYF. DNA for the CDR3: TGTGCCAGCAGTGGGTCCGGACAGCGATGGGACGAGCAGTACTTC.

Turning to this clonotype: A clone one base away is much larger, so this may be a read error. The chain employs TRBV6-2 or TRBV6-3 and TRBJ2-3; D not resolved. V lost 5 bases and J lost 2, with 5 bases in between. The CDR3 length is 12 residues. From germline, CDR1 is MNHEY and CDR2 SVGEGT. CDR3 bases: TGTGCCAGCAGTGACCCCACAGATACGCAGTATTTT. This translates into CASSDPTDTQYF.

This clonotype was seen more than once but under ten times. The chain has TRBV2 and TRBJ1-6; tentative D call: TRBD1 (5 bases). Germline CDR1 reads SNHLY; CDR2 reads FYNNEI. Trimming removed 6 bases from V and 9 bases from J, with 18 bases in between. This CDR3 comprises 15 residues. The CDR3 DNA reads TGTGCCAGCAGCTTAGGCAGGGCAGCGGGTTCACCCCTCCACTTT. Translation: CASSLGRAAGSPLHF.

In its sample, this clonotype was seen a few times. The genes are TRBV20-1 and TRBJ1-3, with D hard to call. The length of the CDR3 is 12 residues. Trimming took off 6 bases at V and 4 bases at J, with 10 bases between the two ends. Germline-derived CDR1 and CDR2 are DFQATT and SNEGSKA (reference sequence). The CDR3 region has the DNA TGCAGTGCCAAGGGCCCGGGAAACACCATATATTTT. It yields the protein CSAKGPGNTIYF.

This clonotype showed up just a few times. The chain recombines TRBV19 with TRBJ1-2; 7 bases line up with TRBD1. CDR3 length: 13 residues. Per germline, CDR1 LNHDA and CDR2 SQIVND (reference sequence). J gave up 5 bases and V 3 bases, and 3 bases lay outside the gene matches. The chain's CDR3 is CASSIDREYGYTF. The CDR3, as DNA: TGTGCCAGTAGTATCGACAGGGAATATGGCTACACCTTC.

CDR3 region: CSVAGTSGRAVNEQFF. CDR3 nucleotides: TGCAGCGTTGCCGGGACTAGCGGGAGGGCCGTCAATGAGCAGTTCTTC. This chain joins TRBV29-1 and TRBJ2-1; 16 bases are a match to TRBD2. Looked up from germline, CDR1 is SQVTM and CDR2 is ANQGSEA. V shed 4 bases, J shed 6 bases, and the junction held 6 bases outside the gene matches. There are 16 residues in the CDR3.

This clonotype was detected only a few times. The genes are TRBV20-1 and TRBJ2-7; the D is unclear. Trimming stripped 7 bases from V and 2 bases from J, with 12 bases between. CDR1 and CDR2 (germline): DFQATT, SNEGSKA (reference sequence). The CDR3 runs 12 residues. The chain's CDR3 is CSVGLSPYEQYF. For the CDR3, the DNA is TGCAGTGTTGGGTTGAGCCCCTACGAGCAGTACTTC.

This clonotype was recorded a few times. The V call is TRBV6-2 or TRBV6-3, the J call TRBJ2-1, with 8 nucleotides matching TRBD2. J lost 6 bases, V lost 7 bases, and 11 bases had no gene match. Per the germline V gene, CDR1 is MNHEY and CDR2 is SVGEGT. CDR3 length: 15 amino acids. The CDR3 loop reads CASTIAGIRFNEQFF. The CDR3 DNA reads TGTGCCAGCACAATAGCGGGAATCCGCTTCAATGAGCAGTTCTTC.

The chain has TRBV7-2 and TRBJ2-5; D is ambiguous. CDR3 size: 14 residues. CDR1 is SGHTA and CDR2 is FQGNSA in the germline V gene. V was trimmed by 5 bases and J by 0 bases, leaving 10 bases between them. In DNA form, the CDR3 reads TGTGCCAGCAGCCCCCTCGGGTACCAAGAGACCCAGTACTTC. It is translated as CASSPLGYQETQYF.

This clonotype occurred many times. This chain links TRBV28 with TRBJ1-6; 8 bases fit TRBD1. With V trimmed by 6 bases and J by 0 bases, 13 bases remained unmatched. Germline V CDR1 and CDR2: MDHEN, SYDVKM. The CDR3 runs 19 residues. For the CDR3, the DNA is TGTGCCAGCAGCCAAACGGACAGGGCCTACAGCTCCTATAATTCACCCCTCCACTTT. Its protein product is CASSQTDRAYSSYNSPLHF.

The V call is TRBV30, the J call TRBJ1-5; TRBD1 matches 8 bases. In germline, CDR1 is GTSNPN, CDR2 SVGIG (reference sequence). V lost 0 bases to trimming and J lost 5 bases; unmatched junction nucleotides: 0. The CDR3 runs 13 residues. The CDR3 DNA is TGTGCCTGGAGTGTGGGACAGGATCAGCCCCAGCATTTT. Translated: CAWSVGQDQPQHF.

The V call is TRBV3-1, the J call TRBJ2-1; a weak D match, TRBD2 (5 bases). CDR3 length: 15 amino acids. Trimming left V 4 bases short and J 7 bases short, with 17 bases between. Germline CDR1 is LGHDT and CDR2 is YNNKEL (reference sequence). The chain's CDR3 is CASSLLGEGYNEQFF. The DNA for the CDR3 is TGTGCCAGCAGCCTCCTCGGGGAAGGTTATAATGAGCAGTTCTTC.

The chain recombines TRBV9 with TRBJ2-5; the D gene is possibly TRBD2 (5 bases). This CDR3 is built from 14 residues. The V gene's germline CDR1 is SGDLS and CDR2 YYNGEE. V was shortened by 1 base and J by 5 bases, with 12 bases between the two germline ends. CDR3 amino acids: CASSVQAGGETQYF. The CDR3 nucleotides read TGTGCCAGCAGCGTACAGGCAGGCGGGGAGACCCAGTACTTC.

In this sample, this clonotype turned up many times. CDR3 coding DNA: TGCAGTGCCGCCCCGCTAGACAGGGAGAATTCACCCCTCCACTTT. This sequence encodes CSAAPLDRENSPLHF. The chain joins TRBV20-1 to TRBJ1-6, with 7 positions matching TRBD1. Germline V gene lookup returns CDR1 DFQATT and CDR2 SNEGSKA (reference sequence). The CDR3 runs 15 residues. V was clipped by 6 bases and J by 7 bases; unmatched bases: 12.

In this sample, this clonotype turned up many times. This rearrangement joins TRBV19 to TRBJ1-2; D gene ambiguous. The CDR3 runs 15 residues. Germline lookup yields CDR1 LNHDA and CDR2 SQIVND (reference sequence). The V end was cut by 6 bases, the J end by 4 bases, with 18 bases between. The CDR3 coding sequence is TGTGCCAGTAGGAGAAACGACGGAACCGGCTATGGCTACACCTTC. Amino acids: CASRRNDGTGYGYTF. Looking up the rest from reference TRBV19 and TRBJ1-2 gives the full variable domain: DGGITQSPKYLFRKEGQNVTLSCEQNLNHDAMYWYRQDPGQGLRLIYYSQIVNDFQKGDIAEGYSVSREKKESFPLTVTSAQKNPTAFYLCASRRNDGTGYGYTFGSGTRLTVV.

This clonotype was counted a few times. V is TRBV20-1 and J is TRBJ2-1, with D possibly called TRBD1 or TRBD2 (5 bases each). Germline loops: CDR1 DFQATT, CDR2 SNEGSKA (reference sequence). This CDR3 region has 15 residues. V lost 6 bases and J 3 bases, leaving 18 bases between the germline ends. This CDR3 reads CSAPRPGRIYNEQFF. The CDR3 region has the DNA TGCAGTGCCCCCCGGCCAGGGAGAATCTACAATGAGCAGTTCTTC.

Only a few counts were recorded for this clonotype. The V call is TRBV20-1, the J call TRBJ1-5; D remains ambiguous. Trimming took off 6 bases at V and 1 base at J, with 10 bases between the two ends. The CDR3 spans 13 residues. The germline V gene encodes CDR1 DFQATT and CDR2 SNEGSKA (reference sequence). CDR3 sequence (DNA): TGCAGTGCCCTGGGGAGAAGCAATCAGCCCCAGCATTTT. Translated, it gives CSALGRSNQPQHF.